Listed below are T cell receptor beta chains from one sample, sequenced in a study of blood T cell repertoires in COVID-19. Libraries were prepared by immunoSEQ multiplex PCR; TCRdb keeps only in-frame clonotypes and omits some of them. The sample includes approximately 210,000 clones, about four fifths of them seen just once. The specimen was PBMCs or T cells enriched from blood (not recorded which). All receptors come from an older woman who had recovered from COVID-19. The CDR3 runs from the conserved cysteine through the conserved F or W. Fields, in order: V gene, clone size, J gene, D gene, CDR3 protein, CDR3 DNA. A D gene is named only where the DNA matches it firmly. Rows give clone size only sometimes, using once, few, many, or a class for an expanded clone.

v_gene: TRBV10-3; abundance: .; j_gene: TRBJ2-3; d_gene: .; CDR3aa: CAISAGRSTDTQYF; CDR3nt: TGTGCCATCAGTGCAGGGCGTAGCACAGATACGCAGTATTTT
v_gene: TRBV6-5; abundance: .; j_gene: TRBJ1-2; d_gene: .; CDR3aa: CASSYPGGVNGYTF; CDR3nt: TGTGCCAGCAGTTACCCCGGAGGGGTGAATGGCTACACCTTC
v_gene: TRBV11-1; abundance: .; j_gene: TRBJ1-5; d_gene: TRBD1; CDR3aa: CASSPTGQLGQPQHF; CDR3nt: TGTGCCAGCAGCCCCACGGGACAGCTCGGGCAGCCCCAGCATTTT
v_gene: TRBV19; abundance: .; j_gene: TRBJ1-2; d_gene: .; CDR3aa: CASTVLDPRRENYGYTF; CDR3nt: TGTGCCAGTACTGTGTTGGACCCCCGGAGGGAAAACTATGGCTACACCTTC
v_gene: TRBV6-2/TRBV6-3; abundance: .; j_gene: TRBJ2-5; d_gene: TRBD2; CDR3aa: CASSHGLAGYF; CDR3nt: TGTGCCAGCAGCCACGGACTAGCGGGGTACTTC
v_gene: TRBV24-1; abundance: .; j_gene: TRBJ1-2; d_gene: .; CDR3aa: CATSDPRQNYGYTF; CDR3nt: TGTGCCACCAGTGACCCCAGACAGAACTATGGCTACACCTTC
v_gene: TRBV2; abundance: .; j_gene: TRBJ2-1; d_gene: TRBD2; CDR3aa: CASQSQRLAGGNEQFF; CDR3nt: TGTGCCAGCCAAAGCCAGAGACTAGCGGGGGGAAATGAGCAGTTCTTC
v_gene: TRBV11-2; abundance: once; j_gene: TRBJ1-4; d_gene: .; CDR3aa: CASSLEVGGRTNEKLFF; CDR3nt: TGTGCCAGCAGCTTAGAGGTGGGCGGGAGGACTAATGAAAAACTGTTTTTT
v_gene: TRBV2; abundance: .; j_gene: TRBJ1-5; d_gene: .; CDR3aa: CASSGGVGNQPQHF; CDR3nt: TGTGCCAGCAGTGGGGGGGTGGGCAATCAGCCCCAGCATTTT
v_gene: TRBV5-1; abundance: .; j_gene: TRBJ1-2; d_gene: .; CDR3aa: CASSLMDSYGYTF; CDR3nt: TGCGCCAGCAGCTTGATGGACAGCTATGGCTACACCTTC
v_gene: TRBV2; abundance: .; j_gene: TRBJ2-1; d_gene: .; CDR3aa: CASSGGWDEQFF; CDR3nt: TGTGCCAGCAGTGGGGGCTGGGATGAGCAGTTCTTC